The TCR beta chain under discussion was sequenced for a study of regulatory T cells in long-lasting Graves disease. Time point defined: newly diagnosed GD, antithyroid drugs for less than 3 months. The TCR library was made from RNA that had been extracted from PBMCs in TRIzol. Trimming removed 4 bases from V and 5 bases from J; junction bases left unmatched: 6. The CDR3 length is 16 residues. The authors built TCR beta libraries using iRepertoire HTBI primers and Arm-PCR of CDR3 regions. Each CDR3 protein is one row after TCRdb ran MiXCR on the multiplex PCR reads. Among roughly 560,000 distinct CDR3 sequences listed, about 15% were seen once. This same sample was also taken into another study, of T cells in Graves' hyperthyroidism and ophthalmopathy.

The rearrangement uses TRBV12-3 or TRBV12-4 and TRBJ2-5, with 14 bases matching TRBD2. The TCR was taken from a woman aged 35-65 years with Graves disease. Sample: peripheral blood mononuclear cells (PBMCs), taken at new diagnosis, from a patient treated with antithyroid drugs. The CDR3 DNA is TGTGCCAGCAGTTCGAGACTAGCGGGGGGGCGGGAGACCCAGTACTTC. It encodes CASSSRLAGGRETQYF.